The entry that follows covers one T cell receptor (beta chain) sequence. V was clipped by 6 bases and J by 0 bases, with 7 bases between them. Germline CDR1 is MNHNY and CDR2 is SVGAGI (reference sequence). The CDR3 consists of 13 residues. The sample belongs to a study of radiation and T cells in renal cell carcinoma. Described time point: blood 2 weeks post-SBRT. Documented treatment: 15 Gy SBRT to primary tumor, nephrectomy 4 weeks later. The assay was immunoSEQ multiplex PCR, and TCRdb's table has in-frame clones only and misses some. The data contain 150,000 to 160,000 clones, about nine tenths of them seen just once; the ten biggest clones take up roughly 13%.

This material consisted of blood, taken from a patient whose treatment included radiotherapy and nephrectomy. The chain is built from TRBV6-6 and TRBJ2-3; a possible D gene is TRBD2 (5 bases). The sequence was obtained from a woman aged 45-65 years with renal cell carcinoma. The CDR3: CASRPGSTDTQYF. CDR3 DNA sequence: TGTGCCAGCAGGCCGGGGAGCACAGATACGCAGTATTTT.